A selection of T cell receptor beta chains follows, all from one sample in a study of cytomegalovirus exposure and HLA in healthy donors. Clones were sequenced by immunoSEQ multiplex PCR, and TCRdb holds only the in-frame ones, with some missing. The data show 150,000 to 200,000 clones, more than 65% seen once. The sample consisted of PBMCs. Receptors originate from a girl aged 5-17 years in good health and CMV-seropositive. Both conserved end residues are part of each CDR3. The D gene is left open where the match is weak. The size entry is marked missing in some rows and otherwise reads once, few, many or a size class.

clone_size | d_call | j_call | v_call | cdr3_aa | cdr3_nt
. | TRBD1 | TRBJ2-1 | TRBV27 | CARHQPTKPGQGTEQFF | TGTGCCAGACACCAACCGACGAAGCCGGGACAGGGGACTGAGCAGTTCTTC
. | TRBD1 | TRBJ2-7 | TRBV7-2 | CASSFQGAVYEQYF | TGTGCCAGCAGCTTTCAGGGGGCGGTGTACGAGCAGTACTTC
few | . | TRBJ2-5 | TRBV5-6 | CASSPPPLLFGETQYF | TGTGCCAGCAGCCCCCCCCCTCTCTTATTCGGAGAGACCCAGTACTTC
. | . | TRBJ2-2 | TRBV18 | CASSIIRGTGELFF | TGTGCCAGCTCGATCATCCGAGGCACCGGGGAGCTGTTTTTT
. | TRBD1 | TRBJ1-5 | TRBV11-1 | CASIKPGQGIVDNQPQHF | TGTGCCAGCATCAAACCGGGACAGGGTATTGTGGACAATCAGCCCCAGCATTTT
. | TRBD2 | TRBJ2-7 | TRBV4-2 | CASSHDLAGQNEQYF | TGTGCCAGCAGCCATGACCTAGCGGGGCAGAACGAGCAGTACTTC
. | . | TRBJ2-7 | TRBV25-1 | CASSLRGAYEQYF | TGTGCCAGCAGTTTGCGGGGAGCCTACGAGCAGTACTTC
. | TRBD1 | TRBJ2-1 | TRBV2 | CASKKGQGGSEQFF | TGTGCCAGCAAGAAGGGACAGGGTGGGAGTGAGCAGTTCTTC
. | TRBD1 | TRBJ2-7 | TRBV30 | CAWQKDRVYEQYF | TGCGCCTGGCAGAAAGACAGGGTCTACGAGCAGTACTTC
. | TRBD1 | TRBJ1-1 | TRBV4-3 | CASSVGPRGDTEAFF | TGCGCCAGCAGCGTAGGACCCAGGGGGGACACTGAAGCTTTCTTT
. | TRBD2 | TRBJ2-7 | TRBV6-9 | CASSGPREGHEQYF | TGTGCCAGCAGTGGGCCGAGGGAGGGACACGAGCAGTACTTC
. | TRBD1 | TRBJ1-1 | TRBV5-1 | CASSLAVMGQGYTEAFF | TGCGCCAGCAGCTTGGCAGTGATGGGACAGGGATACACTGAAGCTTTCTTT
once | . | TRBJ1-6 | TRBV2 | CASSILEGRPLHF | TGTGCCAGCAGCATCCTAGAAGGGAGGCCCCTCCACTTT
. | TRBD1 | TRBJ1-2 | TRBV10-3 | CAISGDGGGIDGYTF | TGTGCCATCAGTGGAGATGGAGGGGGCATCGATGGCTACACCTTC
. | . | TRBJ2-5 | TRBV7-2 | CASSLVSGAQQETQYF | TGTGCCAGCAGCTTAGTGAGTGGGGCCCAACAAGAGACCCAGTACTTC
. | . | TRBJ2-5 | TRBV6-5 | CASSYGLSQYF | TGTGCCAGCAGTTACGGGCTGTCCCAGTACTTC
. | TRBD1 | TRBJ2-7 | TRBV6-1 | CASSEAGTGRYEQYF | TGTGCCAGCAGTGAAGCGGGGACAGGGAGGTACGAGCAGTACTTC
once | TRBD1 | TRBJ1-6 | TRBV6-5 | CATSQRDRGGPLHF | TGTGCCACCTCCCAGCGGGACAGGGGAGGACCCCTCCACTTT
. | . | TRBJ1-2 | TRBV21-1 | CASSNFRGRPVGYTF | TGTGCCAGCAGCAACTTCAGGGGGCGTCCGGTTGGCTACACCTTC
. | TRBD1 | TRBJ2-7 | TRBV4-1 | CASSPPGQGAGEQYF | TGCGCCAGCAGCCCTCCGGGACAGGGGGCGGGGGAGCAGTACTTC
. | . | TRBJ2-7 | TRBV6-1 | CASSDVPGEQYF | TGTGCCAGCAGTGATGTCCCAGGCGAGCAGTACTTC
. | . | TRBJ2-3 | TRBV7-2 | CASSRELGDTQYF | TGTGCCAGCAGCCGGGAGCTTGGCGATACGCAGTATTTT
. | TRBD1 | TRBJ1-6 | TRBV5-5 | CASSRQGGSDNSPLHF | TGTGCCAGCAGCCGACAGGGAGGTTCGGATAATTCACCCCTCCACTTT
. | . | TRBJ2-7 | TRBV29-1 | CSVASRDNSYEQYF | TGCAGCGTCGCAAGTCGGGACAACTCCTACGAGCAGTACTTC
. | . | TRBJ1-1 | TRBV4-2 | CASSRGGTEAFF | TGTGCCAGCAGCCGGGGGGGCACTGAAGCTTTCTTT
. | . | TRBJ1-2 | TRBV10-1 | CASSPNRDYGYTF | TGCGCCAGCAGCCCCAACAGAGATTATGGCTACACCTTC
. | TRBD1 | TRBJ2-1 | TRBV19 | CASSIGTGYNEQFF | TGTGCCAGTAGTATCGGGACAGGCTACAATGAGCAGTTCTTC
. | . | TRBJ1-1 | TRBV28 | CASSSALAGYTEAFF | TGTGCCAGCAGTTCGGCCTTAGCGGGATACACTGAAGCTTTCTTT
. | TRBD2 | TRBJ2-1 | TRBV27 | CASSSATSGGHEQFF | TGTGCCAGCAGTTCCGCGACTAGCGGGGGGCATGAGCAGTTCTTC
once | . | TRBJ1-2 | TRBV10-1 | CASSEGGKYGYTF | TGCGCCAGCAGTGAGGGCGGAAAATATGGCTACACCTTC
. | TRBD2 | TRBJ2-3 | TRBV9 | CASSVGLAGGSDTQYF | TGTGCCAGCAGCGTAGGGCTAGCGGGGGGGTCGGATACGCAGTATTTT
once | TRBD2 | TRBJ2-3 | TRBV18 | CASSVGLRGDKVGDTQYF | TGTGCCAGCTCAGTGGGACTACGGGGGGATAAAGTAGGAGATACGCAGTATTTT
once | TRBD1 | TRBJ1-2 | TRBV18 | CASSPDGAGGGYTF | TGTGCCAGCTCCCCTGATGGGGCAGGGGGTGGCTACACCTTC